This TCR beta chain was identified during a study of blood T cell repertoires in COVID-19 (dated by TCRdb to 2020 to 2022). In terms of the full investigation: The collaborator samples originated in the United States, Italy and Spain and spanned the acute and convalescent phases of COVID-19. Sample metadata almost always included a de-identified subject ID, COVID-19 status, age in years and sex. Subjects who had been exposed to COVID-19, were actively infected with it, or had recovered from it provided the deeply sampled blood TCRbeta repertoires that made up the dataset. The repertoires were released in a freely available public database meant as a resource for research on the immune response to SARS-CoV-2. HLA class I and class II types, where available, came from metadata supplied by the sample provider rather than from assay-based typing. The samples were drawn from the first 160 participants of the ongoing ImmuneRACE study and from over 950 subjects provided by 6 global collaborators. The prospective study material was composed of cDNA or gDNA derived from T cells, B-cell-depleted T cells, or PBMCs.

TCRbeta CDR3 regions were amplified from genomic DNA by means of the immunoSEQ Assay, a bias-controlled multiplex PCR. In the source study's methods: The number of nucleated cells in each sample was estimated by amplification of reference gene primers within the assay. Sequence reads were collapsed and filtered to measure the absolute abundance of every unique TCRbeta CDR3 rearrangement. For each sample, productive Simpson clonality was calculated by taking the square root of Simpson's diversity index across productive rearrangements. TCRdb mirrors the immuneACCESS table, restricted to in-frame sequences. Some clones are absent from its copies; in checked studies, under half trace to an unresolved V gene, and the reason for the others is unknown. V and J calls and clone size follow that table, whereas D and trimming were derived from the DNA. Within this sample are 150,000 to 200,000 clones, with roughly 79% of them counted one time only. 20% to 25% of the sample comes from the top ten.

The collaborating institutions used their own protocols to collect whole blood in K2EDTA tubes. For TCRbeta analysis, collaborator samples were shipped as frozen whole blood, as isolated PBMCs, or as DNA extracted from either sample type. Including cysteine and phenylalanine, the CDR3 has 14 amino acids. CDR3 DNA only is kept here, 42 bases in frame from base 1. Trimming takes 5 bases off V and 2 bases off J; junction bases not matched to a gene: 6. The germline V gene supplies CDR1 SGHTS and CDR2 YDEGEE. On this clone itself: It lacks a known antigen. No base-level quality is on record; no much larger clone is a single base apart.

General findings and caveats noted by the study authors: How much clinical and demographic metadata was included differed by source and by participant, and the metadata was provided uncurated.

The chain employs TRBV5-8 and TRBJ2-5, with 7 junctional bases fitting TRBD1. The sequence was collected from a woman of 80 years or more with acute or convalescent COVID-19. Sample: peripheral blood. The sequence in DNA is TGTGCCAGCAGGTTTGGGACAGAACAAGAGACCCAGTACTTC. Its amino acids are CASRFGTEQETQYF.